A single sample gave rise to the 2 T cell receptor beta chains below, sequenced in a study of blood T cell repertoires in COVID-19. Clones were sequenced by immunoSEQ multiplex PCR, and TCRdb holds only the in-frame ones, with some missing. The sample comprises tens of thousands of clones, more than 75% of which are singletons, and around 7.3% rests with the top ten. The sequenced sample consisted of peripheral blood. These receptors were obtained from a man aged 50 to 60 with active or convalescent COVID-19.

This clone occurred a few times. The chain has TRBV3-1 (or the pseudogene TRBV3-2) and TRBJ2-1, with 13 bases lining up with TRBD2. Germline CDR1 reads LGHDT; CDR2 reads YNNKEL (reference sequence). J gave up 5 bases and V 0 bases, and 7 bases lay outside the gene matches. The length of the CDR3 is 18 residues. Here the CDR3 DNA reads TGTGCCAGCAGCCAAGATCGGACGGGGACTAGCGGGGACAATGAGCAGTTCTTC. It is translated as CASSQDRTGTSGDNEQFF.

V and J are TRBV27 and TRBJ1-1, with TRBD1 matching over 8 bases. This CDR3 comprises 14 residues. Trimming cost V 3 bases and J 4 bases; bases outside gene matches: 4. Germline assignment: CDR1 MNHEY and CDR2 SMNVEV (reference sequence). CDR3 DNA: TGTGCCAGCAGTTTCCAGGGGGCGCCCACTGAAGCTTTCTTT. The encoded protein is CASSFQGAPTEAFF.